This paragraph reports one T cell receptor (beta chain). The source of the sample is a study of blood T cell repertoires in COVID-19. Some clones are missing from TCRdb's copy, which holds only in-frame ones; the method was immunoSEQ multiplex PCR. The data contain some 230,000 clones, approximately 80% of them singletons. V was clipped by 4 bases and J by 4 bases, with 12 bases between them. The CDR3 has 14 residues. CDR1 and CDR2 from the germline V gene are SGDLS and YYNGEE. The V call is TRBV9, the J call TRBJ2-1; perhaps TRBD2 as D (6 bases). The sample taken for sequencing was PBMCs or T cells enriched from blood (not recorded which). This receptor was obtained from a woman aged 40 to 55 with acute COVID-19. The CDR3 loop reads CASSHSGIYNEQFF. CDR3 nucleotides: TGTGCCAGCAGCCATAGCGGAATTTACAATGAGCAGTTCTTC.